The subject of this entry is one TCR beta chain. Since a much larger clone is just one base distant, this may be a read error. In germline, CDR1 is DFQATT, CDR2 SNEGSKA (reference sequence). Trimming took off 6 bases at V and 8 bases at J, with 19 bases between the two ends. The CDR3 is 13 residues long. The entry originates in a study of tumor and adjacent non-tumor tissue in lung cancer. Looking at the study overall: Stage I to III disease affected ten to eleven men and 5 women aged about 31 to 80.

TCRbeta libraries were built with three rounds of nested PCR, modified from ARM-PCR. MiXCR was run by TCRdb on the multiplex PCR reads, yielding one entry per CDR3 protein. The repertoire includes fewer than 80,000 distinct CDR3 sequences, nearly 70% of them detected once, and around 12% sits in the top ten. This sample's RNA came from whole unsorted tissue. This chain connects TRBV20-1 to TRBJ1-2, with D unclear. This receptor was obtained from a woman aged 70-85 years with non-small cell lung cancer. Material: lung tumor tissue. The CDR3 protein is CSAPEPGMVGYTF. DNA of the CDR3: TGCAGTGCCCCAGAACCGGGGATGGTAGGCTACACCTTC.